These 13 T cell receptor beta chains were all obtained from the same sample, sequenced in a study of blood T cell repertoires in COVID-19. The repertoire was sequenced with immunoSEQ multiplex PCR; TCRdb's copy has only in-frame clones and lacks some. This table has some 150,000 clones, 75% to 90% appearing once. The sequencing input was peripheral blood. These receptors were collected from a man in his fifties or sixties with acute or convalescent COVID-19.

This rearrangement joins TRBV7-2 to TRBJ2-7; maybe TRBD1 (5 bases). The CDR3 length is 15 residues. Germline V gene lookup returns CDR1 SGHTA and CDR2 FQGNSA. Trimming took off 5 bases at V and 1 base at J, with 15 bases between the two ends. In nucleotides, the CDR3 is TGTGCCAGCAGCCCCCAGGGAAACCCTTCCTACGAGCAGTACTTC. Protein sequence: CASSPQGNPSYEQYF.

The chain links TRBV7-2 to TRBJ1-1; 7 positions agree with TRBD1. The CDR3 sequence is 15 residues long. The germline V gene has CDR1 SGHTA and CDR2 FQGNSA. V shed 6 bases and J 4 bases; nucleotides not matched to a gene: 11. Here the CDR3 reads CASRVQGILSTEAFF. CDR3 coding DNA: TGTGCCAGCAGAGTACAGGGGATCCTATCCACTGAAGCTTTCTTT.

The chain carries TRBV6-2 or TRBV6-3 and TRBJ1-2, with D possibly being TRBD1 (5 bases). Per the germline V gene, CDR1 is MNHEY and CDR2 is SVGEGT. The V gene lost 0 bases and the J gene lost 7 bases, with 12 bases spanning the gap. The CDR3 has 14 amino acids. CDR3 in DNA: TGTGCCAGCAGTTACTCGGGAGGGGAGCGTGGCTACACCTTC. Protein sequence: CASSYSGGERGYTF.

The chain links TRBV19 to TRBJ1-5; D might be TRBD1 (5 bases). Trimming removed 8 bases at V and 7 bases at J, with 21 bases between. The V gene's germline CDR1 is LNHDA and CDR2 SQIVND (reference sequence). The CDR3 totals 15 residues. As DNA, the CDR3 is TGTGCCAGTCGGCCAAATTTCAGGGTTGGGCAGCCCCAGCATTTT. Translation: CASRPNFRVGQPQHF. The full variable domain, rest sourced from reference TRBV19 and TRBJ1-5, is DGGITQSPKYLFRKEGQNVTLSCEQNLNHDAMYWYRQDPGQGLRLIYYSQIVNDFQKGDIAEGYSVSREKKESFPLTVTSAQKNPTAFYLCASRPNFRVGQPQHFGDGTRLSIL.

The chain combines TRBV29-1 with TRBJ1-1; 7 bases map to TRBD1. Germline CDR1 SQVTM, CDR2 ANQGSEA. The V segment lost 7 bases and the J segment 6 bases; nucleotides outside the gene matches: 8. The CDR3 runs 12 residues. In nucleotides, the CDR3 is TGCAGCGGCAAGGGGGCGTTGGCTGAAGCTTTCTTT. Translated: CSGKGALAEAFF.

The rearrangement uses TRBV18 and TRBJ1-1; the match to TRBD1 covers 9 bases. Trimming removed 8 bases from V and 10 bases from J; junction bases left unmatched: 11. CDR1 is KGHSH and CDR2 is LQKENI in the germline V gene. The CDR3 loop spans 13 amino acids. The CDR3 DNA sequence: TGTGCCAGCGGGCGACAGGGGGTTGAAAGAGCTTTCTTT. It is translated as CASGRQGVERAFF.

The chain has TRBV2 and TRBJ2-1; TRBD1 matches 10 bases. The CDR3 is 15 residues long. With 11 bases clipped from V and 7 bases from J, the junction kept 14 bases outside the gene matches. The germline CDR1 and CDR2 sequences are SNHLY and FYNNEI. CDR3 nucleotides: TGTGCCGGAGCTCGACCTGGGGGACAGGGGAATGAGCAGTTCTTC. This gives the protein CAGARPGGQGNEQFF. Complete variable domain (other parts from reference TRBV2 and TRBJ2-1): EPEVTQTPSHQVTQMGQEVILRCVPISNHLYFYWYRQILGQKVEFLVSFYNNEISEKSEIFDDQFSVERPDGSNFTLKIRSTKLEDSAMYFCAGARPGGQGNEQFFGPGTRLTVL.

The J gene is TRBJ1-5, the V gene TRBV19; 9 bases line up with TRBD1. CDR3 length: 18 residues. CDR1 is LNHDA, CDR2 SQIVND, per germline (reference sequence). J was trimmed by 2 bases and V by 6 bases; bases with no gene match: 14. The CDR3 sequence is CASSRGTGINMGNQPQHF. The CDR3 region has the DNA TGTGCCAGTAGCAGAGGGACAGGGATAAATATGGGCAATCAGCCCCAGCATTTT. Combining the CDR3 with reference TRBV19 and TRBJ1-5 gives the whole variable domain DGGITQSPKYLFRKEGQNVTLSCEQNLNHDAMYWYRQDPGQGLRLIYYSQIVNDFQKGDIAEGYSVSREKKESFPLTVTSAQKNPTAFYLCASSRGTGINMGNQPQHFGDGTRLSIL.

The chain joins TRBV19 to TRBJ1-1, with TRBD1 identical over 7 bases. The CDR3 extends over 14 amino acids. V shed 3 bases and J 7 bases; nucleotides not matched to a gene: 8. Germline V lookup: CDR1 LNHDA, CDR2 SQIVND (reference sequence). CDR3 bases: TGTGCCAGTAGTATCATTCGGGACAGCAATGAAGCTTTCTTT. Protein sequence: CASSIIRDSNEAFF.

The V call is TRBV5-4, the J call TRBJ2-3; the match to TRBD2 covers 7 bases. Trimming at V came to 4 bases and at J to 2 bases, leaving 4 bases not matched to a gene. In germline, CDR1 is SGHNT, CDR2 YYREEE (reference sequence). The CDR3 contains 14 residues. The chain's CDR3 is CASSLGGFTDTQYF. For the CDR3, the DNA is TGTGCCAGCAGCCTCGGGGGGTTCACAGATACGCAGTATTTT. Filled out from reference TRBV5-4 and TRBJ2-3, the complete variable domain reads ETGVTQSPTHLIKTRGQQVTLRCSSQSGHNTVSWYQQALGQGPQFIFQYYREEENGRGNFPPRFSGLQFPNYSSELNVNALELDDSALYLCASSLGGFTDTQYFGPGTRLTVL.

This chain links TRBV19 with TRBJ1-1, with 7 bases lining up with TRBD1. The V segment lost 3 bases and the J segment 1 base; nucleotides outside the gene matches: 14. CDR1 and CDR2 (germline): LNHDA, SQIVND (reference sequence). The CDR3 spans 18 residues. CDR3 bases: TGTGCCAGTAGTATTGGGTTTAGGGGGCGAGTGGGGAACACTGAAGCTTTCTTT. Protein sequence: CASSIGFRGRVGNTEAFF.

This chain connects TRBV30 to TRBJ2-3, with 13 bases lining up with TRBD2. Per the germline V gene, CDR1 is GTSNPN and CDR2 is SVGIG (reference sequence). The V gene end was trimmed by 2 bases and the J gene end by 4 bases; junction bases not matched to a gene: 9. The CDR3 spans 17 residues. CDR3 sequence: CAWSLGGLAGDADTQYF. The CDR3 DNA sequence: TGTGCCTGGAGTCTTGGAGGACTAGCGGGAGACGCAGATACGCAGTATTTT. Complete variable domain (other parts from reference TRBV30 and TRBJ2-3): SQTIHQWPATLVQPVGSPLSLECTVEGTSNPNLYWYRQAAGRGLQLLFYSVGIGQISSEVPQNLSASRPQDRQFILSSKKLLLSDSGFYLCAWSLGGLAGDADTQYFGPGTRLTVL.

The V and J genes are TRBV28 and TRBJ2-7, with D possibly TRBD2 on 5 matching bases. Deletions cut 6 bases from V and 2 bases from J, with 17 bases between. This CDR3 region has 15 residues. CDR1 MDHEN and CDR2 SYDVKM come from the germline V gene. This CDR3 reads CASSPGGQFAYEQYF. In DNA form, the CDR3 reads TGTGCCAGCAGCCCCGGCGGGCAGTTCGCCTACGAGCAGTACTTC.